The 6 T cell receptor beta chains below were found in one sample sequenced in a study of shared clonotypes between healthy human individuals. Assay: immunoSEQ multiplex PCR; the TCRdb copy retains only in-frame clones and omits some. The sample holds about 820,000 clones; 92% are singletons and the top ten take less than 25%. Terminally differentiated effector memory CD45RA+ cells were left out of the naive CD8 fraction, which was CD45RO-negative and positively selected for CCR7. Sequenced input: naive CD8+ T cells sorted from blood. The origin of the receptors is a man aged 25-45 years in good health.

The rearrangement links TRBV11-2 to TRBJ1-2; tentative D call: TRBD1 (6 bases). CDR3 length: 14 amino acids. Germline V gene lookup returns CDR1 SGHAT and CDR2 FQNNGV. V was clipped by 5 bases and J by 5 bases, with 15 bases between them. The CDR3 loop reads CASSAAGTRYGYTF. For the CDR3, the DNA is TGTGCCAGCAGCGCAGCCGGGACACGGTATGGCTACACCTTC. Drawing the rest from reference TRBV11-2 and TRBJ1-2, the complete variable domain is EAGVAQSPRYKIIEKRQSVAFWCNPISGHATLYWYQQILGQGPKLLIQFQNNGVVDDSQLPKDRFSAERLKGVDSTLKIQPAKLEDSAVYLCASSAAGTRYGYTFGSGTRLTVV.

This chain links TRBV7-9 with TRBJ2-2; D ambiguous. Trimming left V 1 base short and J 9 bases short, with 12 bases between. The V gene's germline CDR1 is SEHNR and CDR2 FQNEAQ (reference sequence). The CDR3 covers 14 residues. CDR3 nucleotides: TGTGCCAGCAGCTTAGGCGACGTTTTCAGGGAGCTGTTTTTT. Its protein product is CASSLGDVFRELFF.

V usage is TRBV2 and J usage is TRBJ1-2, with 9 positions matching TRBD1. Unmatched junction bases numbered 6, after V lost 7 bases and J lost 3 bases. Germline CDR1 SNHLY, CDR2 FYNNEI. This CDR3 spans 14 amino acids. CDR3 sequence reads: CASTGDRVYYGYTF. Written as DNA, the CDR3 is TGTGCCAGCACGGGGGACAGGGTTTACTATGGCTACACCTTC. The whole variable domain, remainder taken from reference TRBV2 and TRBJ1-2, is EPEVTQTPSHQVTQMGQEVILRCVPISNHLYFYWYRQILGQKVEFLVSFYNNEISEKSEIFDDQFSVERPDGSNFTLKIRSTKLEDSAMYFCASTGDRVYYGYTFGSGTRLTVV.

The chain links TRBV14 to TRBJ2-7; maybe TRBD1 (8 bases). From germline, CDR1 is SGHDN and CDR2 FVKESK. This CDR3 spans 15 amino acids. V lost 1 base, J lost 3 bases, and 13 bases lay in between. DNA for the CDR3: TGTGCCAGCAGCCAAGCAAACAGGGGGGGCTACGAGCAGTACTTC. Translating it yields CASSQANRGGYEQYF. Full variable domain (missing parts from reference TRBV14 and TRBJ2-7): EAGVTQFPSHSVIEKGQTVTLRCDPISGHDNLYWYRRVMGKEIKFLLHFVKESKQDESGMPNNRFLAERTGGTYSTLKVQPAELEDSGVYFCASSQANRGGYEQYFGPGTRLTVT.

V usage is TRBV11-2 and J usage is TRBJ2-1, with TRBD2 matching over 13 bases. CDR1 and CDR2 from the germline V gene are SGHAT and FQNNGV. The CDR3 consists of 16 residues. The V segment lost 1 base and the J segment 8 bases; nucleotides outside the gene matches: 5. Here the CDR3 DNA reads TGTGCCAGCAGCTTAGCTGGACTAGCGGGAGAACATGAGCAGTTCTTC. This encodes CASSLAGLAGEHEQFF.

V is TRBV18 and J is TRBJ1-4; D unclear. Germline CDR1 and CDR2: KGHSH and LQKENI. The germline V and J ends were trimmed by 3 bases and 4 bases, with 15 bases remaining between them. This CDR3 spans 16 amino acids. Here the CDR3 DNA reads TGTGCCAGCTCACCCGACCTAGGACGGATTAATGAAAAACTGTTTTTT. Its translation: CASSPDLGRINEKLFF.